This is a list of T cell receptor beta chains from one sample in a study of T cell responses to AZD1222 COVID-19 vaccine. Sequencing was performed with immunoSEQ multiplex PCR; in TCRdb, only in-frame clones are kept and a portion is missing. The data hold 120,000 or so clones, with 87% observed a single time. The sample here was peripheral blood, taken on day 0 of AZD1222 vaccination. The receptors originated from an adult in good health. The CDR3 runs from the conserved cysteine through the conserved F or W. The D gene is left open where the match is weak. Where a row states a size, it is once, few, many or the class of an expanded clone; other rows omit it.

clone_size d_call j_call v_call cdr3_nt cdr3_aa
. TRBD2 TRBJ2-1 TRBV6-5 TGTGCCAGCAGTTCCTTAGCGGGAAGCTCCTACAATGAGCAGTTCTTC CASSSLAGSSYNEQFF
once . TRBJ2-3 TRBV19 TGTGCCAGTAGCCAATGGCAAGATACGCAGTATTTT CASSQWQDTQYF
. TRBD1 TRBJ2-1 TRBV19 TGTGCCAGTAGTATGGGAACAGGGGCCGCGGATGAGCAGTTCTTC CASSMGTGAADEQFF
. . TRBJ2-4 TRBV3-1/TRBV3-2 TGTGCCAGCAGCCAAGCTACCGTGTACATTCAGTACTTC CASSQATVYIQYF
. . TRBJ1-6 TRBV7-3 TGTGCCAGCAGCTCCATGGGATTTAATTCACCCCTCCACTTT CASSSMGFNSPLHF
. TRBD2 TRBJ2-1 TRBV5-1 TGCGCCAGCAGCTTGAGAGCGGGAGTGTCTGGGCACAATGAGCAGTTCTTC CASSLRAGVSGHNEQFF
. . TRBJ2-1 TRBV10-3 TGTGCCATCGGGAGCGCCTCCTACAATGAGCAGTTCTTC CAIGSASYNEQFF
. . TRBJ1-2 TRBV4-2 TGTGCCAGCAGCCAAGACAGGGGAGCTAACTATGGCTACACCTTC CASSQDRGANYGYTF
. TRBD2 TRBJ2-1 TRBV4-2 TGTGCCAGCAACAAGCGGGGGGAATCCTACAATGAGCAGTTCTTC CASNKRGESYNEQFF
. . TRBJ1-5 TRBV5-1 TGCGCCAGCAGCGATCTCCTACGCGGGGGGGGTCAGCCCCAGCATTTT CASSDLLRGGGQPQHF
. . TRBJ2-3 TRBV7-2 TGTGCCAGCAGCTTCACATTCACAGATACGCAGTATTTT CASSFTFTDTQYF
. TRBD1 TRBJ1-6 TRBV19 TGTGCCAGTAGTGCCCGGACAGGGGGATCGAATTCACCCCTCCACTTT CASSARTGGSNSPLHF
. TRBD2 TRBJ2-3 TRBV18 TGTGCCAGCTCACAACAGCGGGGGGGCCCAGATACGCAGTATTTT CASSQQRGGPDTQYF
. . TRBJ2-3 TRBV10-3 TGTGCCATCAGTGTGCTGGATACGCAGTATTTT CAISVLDTQYF
. . TRBJ1-5 TRBV3-1/TRBV3-2 TGTGCCAGCAGCCAGGGCCTTAGCAATCAGCCCCAGCATTTT CASSQGLSNQPQHF
once TRBD2 TRBJ2-1 TRBV7-6 TGTGCCAGCAGCTTGAACCGGGAGGGCAATGAGCAGTTCTTC CASSLNREGNEQFF
few TRBD2 TRBJ2-7 TRBV4-1 TGCGCCAGCAGCGGAGGGACTAGCGGGATCTACGAGCAGTACTTC CASSGGTSGIYEQYF
. . TRBJ2-7 TRBV6-1 TGTGCCAGCAGTGAAGGAGGGGGAGACTACGAGCAGTACTTC CASSEGGGDYEQYF
. . TRBJ2-5 TRBV5-1 TGCGCCAGCAGCTTGGGAGGTGGGGAGACCCAGTACTTC CASSLGGGETQYF
. . TRBJ1-4 TRBV4-1 TGCGCCAGCAGCCAAGGGGTGGCTTCTAATGAAAAACTGTTTTTT CASSQGVASNEKLFF
. TRBD1 TRBJ1-1 TRBV18 TGTGCCAGCTCTAGGGACAGGGGAAACACTGAAGCTTTCTTT CASSRDRGNTEAFF
once TRBD1 TRBJ2-7 TRBV9 TGTGCCAGCAGCGAGGGGACAGGGTATTACGAGCAGTACTTC CASSEGTGYYEQYF
. TRBD1 TRBJ2-7 TRBV29-1 TGCAGCGTACCGGGACAGTCCTACGAGCAGTACTTC CSVPGQSYEQYF
. . TRBJ1-1 TRBV18 TGTGCCAGCTCGTTAAGGGACACTGAAGCTTTCTTT CASSLRDTEAFF
. TRBD1 TRBJ2-7 TRBV28 TGTGCCAGCAGTTCCGCGGGACAGGGTTCCTACGAGCAGTACTTC CASSSAGQGSYEQYF
. . TRBJ1-4 TRBV2 TGTGCCTCGTCCGGGACGGCTAATGAAAAACTGTTTTTT CASSGTANEKLFF
. TRBD1 TRBJ1-5 TRBV15 TGTGCCACCAGCCCACAGGGGGGGGACAATCAGCCCCAGCATTTT CATSPQGGDNQPQHF
. . TRBJ2-5 TRBV11-2 TGTGCCAGCAGCTTTTGGTCGGCCCAAGAGACCCAGTACTTC CASSFWSAQETQYF
. TRBD1 TRBJ1-1 TRBV12-5 TGTGCTAGTGGTTTGTCCACAGGGGTGAGGAGCACTGAAGCTTTCTTT CASGLSTGVRSTEAFF
. . TRBJ2-2 TRBV29-1 TGCAGCGTTGAAGATGGACGGACGAACACCGGGGAGCTGTTTTTT CSVEDGRTNTGELFF
. . TRBJ1-2 TRBV18 TGTGCCAGCTCACCGCAGGGTAGTGGCTACACCTTC CASSPQGSGYTF
once TRBD2 TRBJ2-3 TRBV2 TGTGCCAGCATCCGCCTAGCGGGAGGTCCTGATACGCAGTATTTT CASIRLAGGPDTQYF